These 23 T cell receptor beta chains were sequenced from one sample in a study of blood T cell repertoires in COVID-19. Generated by immunoSEQ multiplex PCR, the TCRdb table keeps only in-frame clones and is missing some. The profile shows approximately 190,000 clones, around four fifths of them singletons. Sample: peripheral blood. All receptors come from a human donor in a cohort sampled during active COVID-19.

The chain links TRBV6-5 to TRBJ2-7; 7 bases agree with TRBD1. Germline lookup yields CDR1 MNHEY and CDR2 SVGAGI. The ends lost 6 bases at V and 6 bases at J; junction bases unmatched: 5. The CDR3 length is 12 residues. CDR3 nucleotides: TGTGCCAGCAGCAGACAGGGTGGCGAGCAGTACGTC. Its protein product is CASSRQGGEQYV.

The count of this clone is one. The gene calls are TRBV19 and TRBJ2-1, with 14 bases aligning to TRBD2. The trim removed 6 bases at V and 5 bases at J, leaving 6 bases unmatched. Germline assignment: CDR1 LNHDA and CDR2 SQIVND (reference sequence). CDR3 length equals 16 residues. CDR3 DNA: TGTGCCAGTAGATCCGGACTAGCGGGGGGCGACAATGAGCAGTTCTTC. Translating gives CASRSGLAGGDNEQFF.

This chain uses TRBV6-6 with TRBJ2-7, with 11 bases aligning to TRBD2. This CDR3 has 15 amino acids. From germline, CDR1 is MNHNY and CDR2 SVGAGI (reference sequence). The V and J ends lost 6 bases and 2 bases, in that order; junction bases with no gene match: 6. CDR3 loop: CASSTHSGGAYEQYV. The CDR3 coding sequence is TGTGCCAGCAGCACCCATAGCGGGGGGGCCTACGAGCAGTACGTC.

The J gene is TRBJ1-1, the V gene TRBV19; 9 bases align to TRBD1. V lost 5 bases, J lost 11 bases, and 24 bases stayed unmatched. The CDR3 length is 18 residues. CDR1 is LNHDA, CDR2 SQIVND, per germline (reference sequence). The CDR3 DNA reads TGTGCCAGTAGTCGGACAGGGGTTGCGGCCACCCGGGACTTAACGGCTTTCTTT. It yields the protein CASSRTGVAATRDLTAFF.

This clone has a single count. This sequence joins TRBV27 and TRBJ2-7; the match to TRBD1 covers 7 bases. The germline V gene has CDR1 MNHEY and CDR2 SMNVEV (reference sequence). V shed 11 bases, J shed 3 bases, and the junction held 4 bases outside the gene matches. CDR3 length: 11 amino acids. The CDR3 loop reads CASRGFYEQYF. In DNA, the CDR3 is TGTGCCTCCAGGGGGTTCTACGAGCAGTACTTC.

V and J are TRBV5-5 and TRBJ1-5, with a possible D match to TRBD1 (5 bases). Trimming took 2 bases from V and 0 from J, leaving 12 bases between them. The germline V gene has CDR1 SGHKS and CDR2 YYEKEE (reference sequence). This CDR3 has 16 residues. CDR3 sequence reads: CASSFQGGYSNQPQHF. DNA of the CDR3: TGTGCCAGCAGCTTCCAGGGCGGTTATAGCAATCAGCCCCAGCATTTT.

The chain combines TRBV10-3 with TRBJ2-7; TRBD1 matches 8 bases. V shed 6 bases and J 4 bases; nucleotides not matched to a gene: 8. CDR3 length equals 14 residues. Per germline, CDR1 ENHRY and CDR2 SYGVKD. CDR3: CAISADRGVYEQYF. The CDR3 coding sequence is TGTGCCATCAGCGCCGACAGGGGTGTGTACGAGCAGTACTTC.

This clone occurred many times. This rearrangement joins TRBV29-1 to TRBJ2-1; 10 bases line up with TRBD2. This CDR3 spans 17 amino acids. V dropped 3 bases and J dropped 7; count of bases not matched to a gene: 15. CDR1 and CDR2 from the germline V gene are SQVTM and ANQGSEA. The CDR3 spells CSVDTSGTVGSGNEQFF. As DNA, the CDR3 is TGCAGCGTTGATACTAGCGGGACTGTAGGGTCGGGGAATGAGCAGTTCTTC.

The chain combines TRBV5-1 with TRBJ2-1; TRBD2 matches at 9 bases. This CDR3 is 16 amino acids long. V shed 5 bases, J shed 2 bases, and the junction held 8 bases outside the gene matches. The germline CDR1 and CDR2 sequences are SGHRS and YFSETQ. The CDR3 sequence is CASRSRSSGAYNEQFF. The DNA of the CDR3 is TGCGCCAGCAGGAGTCGGTCTAGCGGGGCCTACAATGAGCAGTTCTTC.

The V call is TRBV7-8, the J call TRBJ2-7; 7 bases line up with TRBD2. The CDR3 is made up of 15 amino acids. Per the germline V gene, CDR1 is SGHVS and CDR2 is FQNEAQ. Trimming took 2 bases from V and 6 from J; bases not matched to a gene: 10. CDR3 amino acids: CASSLSGGGPPEQYF. CDR3 bases: TGTGCCAGCAGCTTATCGGGGGGAGGGCCGCCCGAGCAGTACTTC.

The CDR3: CASKRGGEVTDTQYF. The CDR3 DNA follows: TGTGCCAGCAAGCGGGGGGGTGAGGTCACAGATACGCAGTATTTT. This chain joins TRBV7-2 and TRBJ2-3; the match to TRBD2 covers 10 bases. J gave up 2 bases and V 7 bases, and 6 bases lay outside the gene matches. The V gene's germline CDR1 is SGHTA and CDR2 FQGNSA. The CDR3 totals 15 residues. Drawing the rest from reference TRBV7-2 and TRBJ2-3, the complete variable domain is GAGVSQSPSNKVTEKGKDVELRCDPISGHTALYWYRQSLGQGLEFLIYFQGNSAPDKSGLPSDRFSAERTGGSVSTLTIQRTQQEDSAVYLCASKRGGEVTDTQYFGPGTRLTVL.

In its sample, this clone was seen a few times. The chain combines TRBV19 with TRBJ1-5; no firm D call. CDR1 and CDR2 from the germline V gene are LNHDA and SQIVND (reference sequence). The V and J ends lost 3 bases and 2 bases respectively, with 8 bases between them. This CDR3 is built from 14 residues. In nucleotides, the CDR3 is TGTGCCAGTAGTATCCGGGGAGGCAATCAGCCCCAGCATTTT. This gives the protein CASSIRGGNQPQHF.

The chain is built from TRBV30 and TRBJ2-2; 8 bases map to TRBD1. Germline V CDR1 and CDR2: GTSNPN, SVGIG (reference sequence). The J segment lost 8 bases and the V segment lost 5 bases, leaving 10 bases of the junction unmatched. This CDR3 comprises 14 residues. The CDR3 region has the DNA TGTGCCTGGGAGGGTCAGGGGGCTCTGGGGGAGCTGTTTTTT. This codes for CAWEGQGALGELFF.

This rearrangement joins TRBV2 to TRBJ2-7, with D perhaps matching TRBD2 (6 bases). The CDR3 loop spans 13 amino acids. Germline assignment: CDR1 SNHLY and CDR2 FYNNEI. With 4 bases removed from V and 6 bases from J, the gap between germline ends came to 13 bases. CDR3 loop: CASSARGFGEQYV. DNA of the CDR3: TGTGCCAGCAGTGCCCGGGGGTTTGGCGAGCAGTACGTC.

This clone was recorded a few times. The CDR3 sequence is CASSLASGNNEQFF. In DNA form, the CDR3 reads TGTGCCAGCAGCTTAGCTAGCGGAAACAATGAGCAGTTCTTC. The chain couples TRBV7-9 to TRBJ2-1; the D gene is possibly TRBD2 (6 bases). The length of the CDR3 is 14 residues. V was cut by 0 bases and J by 5 bases, with 8 bases left in between. The V gene's germline CDR1 is SEHNR and CDR2 FQNEAQ (reference sequence). Looking up the rest from reference TRBV7-9 and TRBJ2-1 gives the full variable domain: DTGVSQNPRHKITKRGQNVTFRCDPISEHNRLYWYRQTLGQGPEFLTYFQNEAQLEKSRLLSDRFSAERPKGSFSTLEIQRTEQGDSAMYLCASSLASGNNEQFFGPGTRLTVL.

In this sample, this clone turned up once. The J gene is TRBJ2-1, the V gene TRBV5-1; D ambiguous. The V and J ends lost 0 bases and 5 bases respectively, with 12 bases between them. This CDR3 is built from 15 residues. The germline V gene has CDR1 SGHRS and CDR2 YFSETQ. The CDR3 loop reads CASSLDVSSHNEQFF. CDR3 DNA sequence: TGCGCCAGCAGCTTGGATGTCAGTTCTCACAATGAGCAGTTCTTC.

This chain uses TRBV28 with TRBJ2-1, with TRBD2 matching over 7 bases. CDR3 length equals 17 residues. V was pared by 2 bases and J by 2 bases, with 9 bases of the junction left unmatched. Germline lookup yields CDR1 MDHEN and CDR2 SYDVKM. For the CDR3, the DNA is TGTGCCAGCAGTTTAGGTGGCGGGAGCCCTACCTACAATGAGCAGTTCTTC. It codes for CASSLGGGSPTYNEQFF.

The chain couples TRBV28 to TRBJ2-1; 8 positions match TRBD2. Germline V gene data show CDR1 as MDHEN and CDR2 as SYDVKM. This CDR3 spans 17 amino acids. With V trimmed by 2 bases and J by 2 bases, 8 bases remained unmatched. The DNA for the CDR3 is TGTGCCAGCAGTTTAACGGGAGGGCCTTTTCCCTACAATGAGCAGTTCTTC. It encodes CASSLTGGPFPYNEQFF.

This chain uses TRBV2 with TRBJ2-1, with D maybe TRBD1 (5 bases). The CDR3 contains 15 residues. CDR1 and CDR2 (germline): SNHLY, FYNNEI. The germline V and J ends were trimmed by 5 bases and 2 bases, with 13 bases remaining between them. CDR3 bases: TGTGCCAGCAGTCCGGACACCCTCACCTACAATGAGCAGTTCTTC. This gives the protein CASSPDTLTYNEQFF.

This chain connects TRBV6-5 to TRBJ1-6; 8 bases map to TRBD1. V trimming: 5 bases; J trimming: 7 bases; junction bases outside the gene matches: 7. The CDR3 totals 15 residues. Per germline, CDR1 MNHEY and CDR2 SVGAGI. CDR3 residues: CASSQRTGYNSPLHF. The CDR3 bases are TGTGCCAGCAGTCAGCGGACAGGGTACAATTCACCCCTCCACTTT.

This chain connects TRBV10-3 to TRBJ2-7, with D possibly TRBD1 on 6 matching bases. V was pared by 7 bases and J by 4 bases, with 14 bases between. The CDR3 length is 13 residues. Germline assignment: CDR1 ENHRY and CDR2 SYGVKD. The CDR3 sequence: CAITGNQGYEQYF. The DNA of the CDR3 is TGTGCCATCACAGGTAACCAGGGGTACGAGCAGTACTTC.

V usage is TRBV6-5 and J usage is TRBJ1-1; no definite D call. The CDR3 consists of 12 residues. Trimming stripped 8 bases from V and 4 bases from J, with 11 bases between. Germline lookup yields CDR1 MNHEY and CDR2 SVGAGI. The CDR3: CASPVRGTEAFF. In DNA form, the CDR3 reads TGTGCCAGCCCGGTTCGTGGCACTGAAGCTTTCTTT.

The chain has TRBV3-1 (or the pseudogene TRBV3-2) and TRBJ2-7; D call uncertain. Between the trimmed V and J ends, which lost 4 bases and 5 bases, there was a span of 12 bases. This CDR3 contains 13 residues. Looked up from germline, CDR1 is LGHDT and CDR2 is YNNKEL (reference sequence). The CDR3 region has the DNA TGTGCCAGCAGCCTCCCCCCTCGTGACGAGCAGTACTTC. Translation: CASSLPPRDEQYF.